A selection of T cell receptor beta chains follows, all from one sample in a study of T cell repertoires in cytomegalovirus infection. TCRdb used MiXCR to reprocess the reads, holding one entry per CDR3 protein. The sample holds roughly 280,000 distinct CDR3 sequences, 9.1% seen once. The sample consisted of PBMCs. The receptors shown here come from a human donor in good health (CMV status not recorded). Some clones in this sample may be carry-over from other donors' samples. Both conserved end residues are part of each CDR3. D genes are given only for firm matches. Part of the rows lack a size; the others show once, few, many or a class for expanded clones.

abundance	d_gene	j_gene	v_gene	CDR3aa	CDR3nt
few	-	TRBJ2-1	TRBV7-2	CASSEWVGAQFF	TGTGCCAGCAGCGAGTGGGTGGGAGCGCAGTTCTTC
few	-	TRBJ1-2	TRBV2	CASTPQSTGPSGGYTF	TGTGCCAGCACCCCCCAGTCGACAGGCCCTTCGGGTGGCTACACCTTC
many	-	TRBJ1-4	TRBV28	CASSIGGNREKLFF	TGTGCCAGCAGCATAGGGGGGAATCGGGAAAAACTGTTTTTT
-	TRBD1	TRBJ1-2	TRBV7-9	CASSFTGGNYGYTF	TGTGCCAGCAGCTTCACAGGGGGCAACTATGGCTACACCTTC
-	-	TRBJ1-2	TRBV2	CASSEAGTGNYGYTF	TGTGCCAGCAGTGAAGCAGGGACGGGGAACTATGGCTACACCTTC
-	-	TRBJ2-7	TRBV14	CASSQEFVATYEQYF	TGTGCCAGCAGCCAAGAATTCGTGGCAACCTACGAGCAGTACTTC
few	-	TRBJ2-3	TRBV12-3/TRBV12-4	CASTSGVADTQYF	TGTGCCAGCACGAGTGGGGTGGCAGATACGCAGTATTTT
-	TRBD1	TRBJ1-4	TRBV6-5	CASRVDRGPGKLFF	TGTGCCAGCAGAGTGGACAGGGGGCCGGGAAAACTGTTTTTT
few	TRBD2	TRBJ2-1	TRBV19	CASTGGGARSYNEQFF	TGTGCCAGTACGGGCGGGGGGGCTAGGTCCTACAATGAGCAGTTCTTC
few	-	TRBJ2-3	TRBV6-1	CASRQVASSTDTQYF	TGTGCCAGCAGACAGGTAGCGAGCAGCACAGATACGCAGTATTTT
many	-	TRBJ2-2	TRBV6-6	CASSYDPLAGDTGELFF	TGTGCCAGCAGTTACGACCCCTTGGCAGGCGACACCGGGGAGCTGTTTTTT
many	TRBD1	TRBJ1-5	TRBV7-2	CASSSWTGTNQPQHF	TGTGCCAGCAGCTCCTGGACAGGGACAAATCAGCCCCAGCATTTT
many	-	TRBJ1-1	TRBV3-1	CASSQDGAPGRQAFF	TGTGCCAGCAGCCAAGATGGGGCACCCGGGAGACAAGCTTTCTTT
few	-	TRBJ2-7	TRBV2	CASREVSYEQYF	TGTGCCAGCAGGGAAGTCTCCTACGAGCAGTACTTC
many	-	TRBJ2-7	TRBV12-3/TRBV12-4	CASSLPPGYEQYF	TGTGCCAGCAGTCTGCCCCCAGGTTACGAGCAGTACTTC
many	-	TRBJ2-6	TRBV23-1	CASSQPSPQSDSTSGANVLTF	TGCGCCAGCAGTCAACCATCCCCCCAGTCGGACAGTACCTCTGGGGCCAACGTCCTGACTTTC
many	-	TRBJ2-7	TRBV7-2	CASSLLNYEQYF	TGTGCCAGCAGCTTACTGAACTACGAGCAGTACTTC
-	-	TRBJ2-1	TRBV20-1	CSARGSRGSLNEQFF	TGCAGTGCTAGAGGCTCGCGGGGATCCCTCAATGAGCAGTTCTTC
-	TRBD2	TRBJ2-1	TRBV2	CASRGTSGQGQFF	TGTGCCAGCAGGGGGACTAGCGGCCAAGGGCAGTTCTTC
many	TRBD1	TRBJ2-7	TRBV10-2	CASIPDRGYHEQYF	TGCGCCAGCATCCCCGACAGGGGTTACCACGAGCAGTACTTC
many	-	TRBJ1-1	TRBV4-3	CASSQGALTEAFF	TGCGCCAGCAGCCAAGGGGCCCTCACTGAAGCTTTCTTT
few	-	TRBJ1-2	TRBV20-1	CSARSRQALHGYTF	TGCAGTGCTAGGAGCCGCCAGGCCTTACATGGCTACACCTTC
many	-	TRBJ2-2	TRBV7-3	CASSFISGHNTGELFF	TGTGCCAGCAGCTTTATATCGGGACATAACACCGGGGAGCTGTTTTTT
few	TRBD2	TRBJ2-5	TRBV5-1	CASSLGTSRIGSETQYF	TGCGCCAGCAGCTTGGGGACTAGCAGGATAGGTAGTGAGACCCAGTACTTC
many	-	TRBJ1-1	TRBV7-9	CASSLTVGRDTEAFF	TGTGCCAGCAGCTTAACGGTGGGACGGGACACTGAAGCTTTCTTT
-	-	TRBJ2-2	TRBV5-4	CASSSAAKRATGELFF	TGTGCCAGCAGCTCAGCGGCCAAGCGGGCCACCGGGGAGCTGTTTTTT
many	-	TRBJ1-1	TRBV7-8	CASSLKRGTEAFF	TGTGCCAGCAGCTTAAAACGGGGGACTGAAGCTTTCTTT
-	TRBD1	TRBJ1-1	TRBV18	CASSSTGGGNTEAFF	TGTGCCAGCTCATCGACAGGGGGAGGAAACACTGAAGCTTTCTTT
many	-	TRBJ2-5	TRBV5-1	CASTWGGGETQYF	TGCGCCAGTACCTGGGGAGGAGGGGAGACCCAGTACTTC
-	-	TRBJ2-1	TRBV10-3	CAISERADAWRFF	TGTGCCATCAGTGAGCGGGCCGACGCTTGGCGGTTCTTC
many	-	TRBJ1-5	TRBV7-8	CASSLFPNQPQHF	TGTGCCAGCAGCTTATTCCCAAATCAGCCCCAGCATTTT
many	TRBD2	TRBJ2-3	TRBV7-9	CASSSISGGASTDTQYF	TGTGCCAGCAGCAGTATTAGCGGGGGGGCCTCCACAGATACGCAGTATTTT
-	-	TRBJ2-1	TRBV28	CASSLSLAGGHRTYNEQFF	TGTGCCAGCAGTTTGTCACTCGCGGGCGGACACAGAACCTACAATGAGCAGTTCTTC
-	-	TRBJ1-2	TRBV28	CASSPPEGNYGYTF	TGTGCCAGCAGTCCGCCAGAGGGTAACTATGGCTACACCTTC
many	-	TRBJ1-5	TRBV6-8	CASRRQEGSQPQHF	TGTGCCAGCAGACGACAGGAGGGTAGTCAGCCCCAGCATTTT
many	-	TRBJ2-7	TRBV2	CASSELQGLFYEQYF	TGTGCCAGCAGTGAATTACAGGGACTTTTTTACGAGCAGTACTTC
many	-	TRBJ2-7	TRBV5-1	CASSSRVSSSYEQYF	TGCGCCAGCAGCTCCAGGGTCTCCTCCTCCTACGAGCAGTACTTC
many	TRBD2	TRBJ2-5	TRBV7-9	CASSSTSGVETQYF	TGTGCCAGCAGCTCGACTAGCGGGGTAGAGACCCAGTACTTC
many	-	TRBJ2-4	TRBV19	CASSIMKGDKNIQYF	TGTGCCAGTAGTATAATGAAAGGGGACAAAAACATTCAGTACTTC
many	-	TRBJ2-7	TRBV7-9	CASSSTSGISGFYEQYF	TGTGCCAGCAGCTCCACCTCAGGGATTTCAGGGTTCTACGAGCAGTACTTC